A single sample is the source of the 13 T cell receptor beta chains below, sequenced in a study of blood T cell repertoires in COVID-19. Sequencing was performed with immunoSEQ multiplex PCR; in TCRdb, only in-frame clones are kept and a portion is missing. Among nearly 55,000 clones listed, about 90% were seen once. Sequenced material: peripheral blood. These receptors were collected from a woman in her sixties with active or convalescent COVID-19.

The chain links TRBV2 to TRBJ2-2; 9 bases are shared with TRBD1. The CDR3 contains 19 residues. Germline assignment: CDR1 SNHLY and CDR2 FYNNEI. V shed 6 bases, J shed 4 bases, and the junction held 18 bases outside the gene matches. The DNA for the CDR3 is TGTGCCAGCAGGCCGTGGGGGACAGGGTTATTTCCTACCACCGGGGAGCTGTTTTTT. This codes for CASRPWGTGLFPTTGELFF.

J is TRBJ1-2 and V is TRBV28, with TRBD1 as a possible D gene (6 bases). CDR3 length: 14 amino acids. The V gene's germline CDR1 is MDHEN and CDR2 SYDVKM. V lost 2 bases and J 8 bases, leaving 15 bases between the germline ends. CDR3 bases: TGTGCCAGCAGTTTAGGGGGGGCAGTGAAGGGCTACACCTTC. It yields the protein CASSLGGAVKGYTF.

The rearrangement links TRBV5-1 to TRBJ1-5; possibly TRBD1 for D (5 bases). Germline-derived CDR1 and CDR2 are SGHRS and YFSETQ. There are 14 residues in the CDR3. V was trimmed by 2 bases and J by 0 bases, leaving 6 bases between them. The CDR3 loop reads CASSLQVSNQPQHF. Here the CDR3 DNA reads TGCGCCAGCAGCTTACAGGTTAGCAATCAGCCCCAGCATTTT.

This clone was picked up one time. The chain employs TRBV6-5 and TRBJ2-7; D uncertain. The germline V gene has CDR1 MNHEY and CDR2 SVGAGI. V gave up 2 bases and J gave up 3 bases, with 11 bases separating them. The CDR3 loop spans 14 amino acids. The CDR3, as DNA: TGTGCCAGCAGTTACCGCAGGATCTACTACGAGCAGTACTTC. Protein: CASSYRRIYYEQYF.

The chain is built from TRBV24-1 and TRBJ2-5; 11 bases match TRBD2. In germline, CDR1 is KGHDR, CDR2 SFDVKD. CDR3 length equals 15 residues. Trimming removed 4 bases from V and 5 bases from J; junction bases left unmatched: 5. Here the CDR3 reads CATSEVAGGRETQYF. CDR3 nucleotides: TGTGCCACCAGTGAAGTAGCGGGGGGGAGGGAGACCCAGTACTTC.

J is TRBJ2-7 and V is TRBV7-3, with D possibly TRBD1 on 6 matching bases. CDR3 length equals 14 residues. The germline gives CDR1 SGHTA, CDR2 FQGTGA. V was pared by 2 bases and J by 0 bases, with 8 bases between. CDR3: CASSLSTGSYEQYF. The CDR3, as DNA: TGTGCCAGCAGCTTATCGACAGGCTCCTACGAGCAGTACTTC.

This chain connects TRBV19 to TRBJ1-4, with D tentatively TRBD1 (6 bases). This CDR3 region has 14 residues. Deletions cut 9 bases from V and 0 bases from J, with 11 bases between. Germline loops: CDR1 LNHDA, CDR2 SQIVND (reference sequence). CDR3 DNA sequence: TGTGCCAGCCAGACAGGCGCAACTAATGAAAAACTGTTTTTT. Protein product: CASQTGATNEKLFF. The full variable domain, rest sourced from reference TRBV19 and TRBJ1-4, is DGGITQSPKYLFRKEGQNVTLSCEQNLNHDAMYWYRQDPGQGLRLIYYSQIVNDFQKGDIAEGYSVSREKKESFPLTVTSAQKNPTAFYLCASQTGATNEKLFFGSGTQLSVL.

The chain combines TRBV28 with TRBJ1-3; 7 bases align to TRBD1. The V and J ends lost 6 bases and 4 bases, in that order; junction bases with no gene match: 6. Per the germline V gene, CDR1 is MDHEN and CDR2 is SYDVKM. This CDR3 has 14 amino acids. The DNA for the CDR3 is TGTGCCAGCAGAGCAACAGGGGAGGGAAACACCATATATTTT. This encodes CASRATGEGNTIYF.

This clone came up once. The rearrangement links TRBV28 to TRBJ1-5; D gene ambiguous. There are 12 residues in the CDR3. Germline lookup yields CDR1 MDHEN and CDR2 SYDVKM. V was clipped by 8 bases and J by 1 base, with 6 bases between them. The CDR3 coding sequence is TGTGCCAGCGGCCTGAGCAATCAGCCCCAGCATTTT. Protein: CASGLSNQPQHF.

CDR3 coding DNA: TGTGCCAGCTCACCCTCGACAGGAATCGCTGGAAACACCATATATTTT. This encodes CASSPSTGIAGNTIYF. The chain is built from TRBV18 and TRBJ1-3, with a weak D call TRBD1 (6 bases). This CDR3 has 16 amino acids. Germline assignment: CDR1 KGHSH and CDR2 LQKENI. Trimming took off 3 bases at V and 2 bases at J, with 14 bases between the two ends.

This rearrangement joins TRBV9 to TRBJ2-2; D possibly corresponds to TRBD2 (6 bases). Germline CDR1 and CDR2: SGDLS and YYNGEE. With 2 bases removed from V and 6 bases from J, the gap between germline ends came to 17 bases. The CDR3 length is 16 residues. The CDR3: CASSVSGTPSSGELFF. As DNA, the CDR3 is TGTGCCAGCAGCGTCTCCGGGACTCCCTCGTCCGGGGAGCTGTTTTTT.

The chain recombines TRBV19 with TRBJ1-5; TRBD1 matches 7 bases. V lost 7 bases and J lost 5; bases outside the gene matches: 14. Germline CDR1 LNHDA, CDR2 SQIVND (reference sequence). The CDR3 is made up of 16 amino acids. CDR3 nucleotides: TGTGCCAGTACCCCTGACCCGGGAACAGGGGATCAGCCCCAGCATTTT. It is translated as CASTPDPGTGDQPQHF.

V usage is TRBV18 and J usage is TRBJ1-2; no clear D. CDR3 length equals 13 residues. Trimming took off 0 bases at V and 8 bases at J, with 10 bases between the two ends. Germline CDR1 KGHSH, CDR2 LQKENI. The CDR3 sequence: CASSPPPIGGYTF. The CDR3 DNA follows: TGTGCCAGCTCACCACCGCCCATCGGGGGCTACACCTTC. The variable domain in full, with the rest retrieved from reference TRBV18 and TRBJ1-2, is NAGVMQNPRHLVRRRGQEARLRCSPMKGHSHVYWYRQLPEEGLKFMVYLQKENIIDESGMPKERFSAEFPKEGPSILRIQQVVRGDSAAYFCASSPPPIGGYTFGSGTRLTVV.